One and the same sample provided the 18 T cell receptor beta chains below, sequenced in a study of CD8 T cells in ankylosing spondylitis. TCRdb reprocessed the 5' RACE reads via MiXCR and lists one record per CDR3 protein. The repertoire holds about 440,000 distinct CDR3 sequences, with 17% as singletons. General study points: A motif in TCR beta, a set of eight highly homologous variants, appeared characteristic of ankylosing spondylitis blood.

What these receptors recognize is not known. Input material: blood, either unsorted or a sorted T cell fraction (not recorded which). These receptors were obtained from a male donor with ankylosing spondylitis.

CDR3: CASSFSSAGWAGELFF. The CDR3 nucleotides read TGTGCCAGCAGTTTTTCTTCGGCAGGATGGGCCGGGGAGCTGTTTTTT. The gene calls are TRBV28 and TRBJ2-2, with no clear D. Germline V lookup: CDR1 MDHEN, CDR2 SYDVKM. CDR3 length: 16 residues. V lost 3 bases and J 6 bases, leaving 17 bases between the germline ends.

This rearrangement joins TRBV12-3 or TRBV12-4 to TRBJ2-7; D is unresolved. This CDR3 has 13 residues. V was cut by 3 bases and J by 3 bases, with 9 bases left in between. The DNA for the CDR3 is TGTGCCAGCAGTTTTTCAGGCGTCTACGAGCAGTACTTC. Its protein is CASSFSGVYEQYF.

As DNA, the CDR3 is TGTGCCAGCAGCCCCCGTGAAGGCGCCGGGGAGCTGTTTTTT. As protein: CASSPREGAGELFF. This sequence joins TRBV5-5 and TRBJ2-2; D is uncertain. Germline V gene data show CDR1 as SGHKS and CDR2 as YYEKEE (reference sequence). Trimming removed 4 bases from V and 6 bases from J, with 13 bases in between. The CDR3 contains 14 residues.

In its sample, this clonotype was seen a few times. This chain uses TRBV20-1 with TRBJ2-2, with 10 nucleotides matching TRBD2. Germline V CDR1 and CDR2: DFQATT, SNEGSKA (reference sequence). V lost 6 bases and J lost 0; bases outside the gene matches: 4. The CDR3 has 15 amino acids. Written as DNA, the CDR3 is TGCAGTGCCCCGGGACTAGCGCCGAACACCGGGGAGCTGTTTTTT. Protein: CSAPGLAPNTGELFF.

This clonotype was seen many times. The chain joins TRBV5-1 to TRBJ2-1; 11 positions match TRBD2. Germline values: CDR1 SGHRS, CDR2 YFSETQ. This CDR3 has 14 amino acids. The ends lost 4 bases at V and 7 bases at J; junction bases unmatched: 4. CDR3 in DNA: TGCGCCAGCAGCACGGGACTAGCGGTTAATGAGCAGTTCTTC. Translation gives CASSTGLAVNEQFF.

The chain joins TRBV27 to TRBJ2-1, with D hard to call. V lost 3 bases, J lost 4 bases, and 10 bases lay in between. Germline CDR1 reads MNHEY; CDR2 reads SMNVEV (reference sequence). The CDR3 spans 14 residues. The CDR3 sequence is CASSFVSEYNEQFF. For the CDR3, the DNA is TGTGCCAGCAGTTTCGTGTCAGAGTACAATGAGCAGTTCTTC.

As concerns this clonotype: This may be a read error, as it is one base from a much larger clone. The J gene is TRBJ2-5, the V gene TRBV2; the match to TRBD1 covers 7 bases. The CDR3 extends over 13 amino acids. Per germline, CDR1 SNHLY and CDR2 FYNNEI. Unmatched junction bases numbered 1, after V lost 6 bases and J lost 0 bases. The DNA for the CDR3 is TGTGCCAGCAGGGGACAGTACCAAGAGACCCAGTACTTC. This sequence encodes CASRGQYQETQYF.

The CDR3, as DNA: TGCAGTGCTAAAAGGGGACAGGGTTTAGGTGAGACCCAGTACTTC. Its translation: CSAKRGQGLGETQYF. The rearrangement joins TRBV20-1 to TRBJ2-5, with TRBD1 matching over 9 bases. Trimming took 4 bases from V and 5 from J; bases not matched to a gene: 11. Per germline, CDR1 DFQATT and CDR2 SNEGSKA (reference sequence). This CDR3 is built from 15 residues.

The table lists this clonotype with many counts. The V and J genes are TRBV5-4 and TRBJ2-1; D gene unclear. This CDR3 contains 15 residues. Germline CDR1 SGHNT, CDR2 YYREEE (reference sequence). Trimming removed 0 bases from V and 0 bases from J, with 7 bases in between. CDR3 coding DNA: TGTGCCAGCAGCTTGGAGCGATCCTCCTACAATGAGCAGTTCTTC. This gives the protein CASSLERSSYNEQFF.

This clonotype has just a few counts. J is TRBJ2-1 and V is TRBV5-1, with 8 bases lining up with TRBD2. Germline V CDR1 and CDR2: SGHRS, YFSETQ. The trim removed 0 bases at V and 5 bases at J, leaving 7 bases unmatched. This CDR3 has 16 amino acids. The CDR3 is CASSLAQLAADNEQFF. CDR3 coding DNA: TGCGCCAGCAGCTTGGCGCAACTAGCGGCTGACAATGAGCAGTTCTTC. Full variable domain (remainder filled in from reference TRBV5-1 and TRBJ2-1): KAGVTQTPRYLIKTRGQQVTLSCSPISGHRSVSWYQQTPGQGLQFLFEYFSETQRNKGNFPGRFSGRQFSNSRSEMNVSTLELGDSALYLCASSLAQLAADNEQFFGPGTRLTVL.

The chain links TRBV20-1 to TRBJ2-1, with a possible D match to TRBD1 (6 bases). The germline CDR1 and CDR2 sequences are DFQATT and SNEGSKA (reference sequence). CDR3 length: 11 amino acids. V gave up 5 bases and J gave up 11 bases, with 13 bases separating them. The CDR3: CSAFMGHKQFF. The CDR3 DNA reads as TGCAGTGCTTTTATGGGACACAAGCAGTTCTTC.

The rearrangement joins TRBV27 to TRBJ2-3; D perhaps matches TRBD2 (5 bases). This CDR3 region has 10 residues. Trimming removed 8 bases at V and 11 bases at J, with 11 bases between. Germline V CDR1 and CDR2: MNHEY, SMNVEV (reference sequence). The CDR3 here is CASGSARQYF. Here the CDR3 DNA reads TGTGCCAGCGGGAGCGCGAGGCAGTATTTT.

In this sample, this clonotype turned up a few times. This chain connects TRBV5-1 to TRBJ2-3; D unclear. Trimming removed 0 bases at V and 10 bases at J, with 12 bases between. This CDR3 region has 13 residues. CDR1 and CDR2 from the germline V gene are SGHRS and YFSETQ. CDR3 DNA: TGCGCCAGCAGCTTGGAGCCCAGCCGAGCGCAGTATTTT. Its translation is CASSLEPSRAQYF.

The V call is TRBV2, the J call TRBJ2-3, with a tentative D call TRBD1 (6 bases). In germline, CDR1 is SNHLY, CDR2 FYNNEI. The V and J ends lost 7 bases and 10 bases respectively, with 18 bases between them. CDR3 length: 13 amino acids. DNA for the CDR3: TGTGCCAGCAACGGGCGTACCGAGGGGGCGCAGTATTTT. This gives the protein CASNGRTEGAQYF.

This clonotype showed up just a few times. The J gene is TRBJ2-1, the V gene TRBV25-1; 9 nucleotides line up with TRBD1. There are 16 residues in the CDR3. Per germline, CDR1 MGHDK and CDR2 SYGVNS. The ends lost 3 bases at V and 9 bases at J; junction bases unmatched: 12. The CDR3 is CASSDPQGASASEQFF. CDR3 sequence (DNA): TGTGCCAGCAGTGACCCACAGGGGGCGTCCGCATCTGAGCAGTTCTTC.

The rearrangement joins TRBV20-1 to TRBJ1-1; TRBD1 might be the D (5 bases). This CDR3 spans 12 amino acids. V was shortened by 6 bases and J by 1 base, with 9 bases between the two germline ends. The germline gives CDR1 DFQATT, CDR2 SNEGSKA (reference sequence). CDR3 nucleotides: TGCAGTGCCCTGACAGAGAACACTGAAGCTTTCTTT. This encodes CSALTENTEAFF.

The CDR3 nucleotides are TGCAGTGCTAGAGGTCGAGACTCTCAGTTCTTC. Residues: CSARGRDSQFF. The rearrangement uses TRBV20-1 and TRBJ2-1; D not certain. Germline V CDR1 and CDR2: DFQATT, SNEGSKA (reference sequence). V dropped 1 base and J dropped 13 bases, with 11 bases sitting between them. This CDR3 is built from 11 residues.

This clonotype was observed a handful of times. The gene calls are TRBV3-1 and TRBJ1-5, with a possible D match to TRBD1 (5 bases). The V gene lost 4 bases and the J gene lost 3 bases, with 10 bases spanning the gap. The germline CDR1 and CDR2 sequences are LGHDT and YNNKEL (reference sequence). The CDR3 extends over 14 amino acids. Here the CDR3 reads CASSRGGVNQPQHF. CDR3 DNA sequence: TGTGCCAGCAGCCGGGGGGGTGTCAATCAGCCCCAGCATTTT. Complete variable domain (other parts from reference TRBV3-1 and TRBJ1-5): DTAVSQTPKYLVTQMGNDKSIKCEQNLGHDTMYWYKQDSKKFLKIMFSYNNKELIINETVPNRFSPKSPDKAHLNLHINSLELGDSAVYFCASSRGGVNQPQHFGDGTRLSIL.